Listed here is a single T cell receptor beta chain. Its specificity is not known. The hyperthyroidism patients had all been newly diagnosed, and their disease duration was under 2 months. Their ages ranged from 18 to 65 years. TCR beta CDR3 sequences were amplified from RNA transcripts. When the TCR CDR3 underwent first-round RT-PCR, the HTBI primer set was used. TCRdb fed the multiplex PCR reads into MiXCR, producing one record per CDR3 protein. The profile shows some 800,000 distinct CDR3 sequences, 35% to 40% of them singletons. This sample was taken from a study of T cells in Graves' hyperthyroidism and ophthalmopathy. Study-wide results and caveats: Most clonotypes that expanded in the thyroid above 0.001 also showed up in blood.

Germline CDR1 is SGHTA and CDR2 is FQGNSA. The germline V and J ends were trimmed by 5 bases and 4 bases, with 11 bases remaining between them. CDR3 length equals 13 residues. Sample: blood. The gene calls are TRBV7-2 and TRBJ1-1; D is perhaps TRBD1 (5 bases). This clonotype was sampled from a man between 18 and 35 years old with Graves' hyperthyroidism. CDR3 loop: CASSPTEITEAFF. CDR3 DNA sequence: TGTGCCAGCAGCCCGACAGAGATCACTGAAGCTTTCTTT.